The clone carrying this T cell receptor beta chain has just a few counts. Its antigen is still unknown. Indicated treatment: oral pan-JAK inhibitor, 5-10 mg twice daily. Collected material from alopecia areata patients comprised lesional scalp punch biopsies and peripheral blood. cDNA serving as the sequencing template came from extracted, reverse transcribed RNA. Measured with immunoSEQ multiplex PCR; TCRdb has only the in-frame clones, and not every one. The table shows 150,000 to 200,000 clones, with under 80% occurring only once. The data were taken from a study of CD8+ T cells in alopecia areata. Study outcomes and limitations: Persistence of many expanded lesional clones was seen in scalp and blood during tofacitinib. Scalp clonality dropped significantly under tofacitinib, as did expanded CD8+ top-100 clones.

The sequencing here drew on CD4+ T cells sorted from blood, taken at week 49, from a patient treated with tofacitinib. The TCR sequence derives from a human donor with alopecia areata.

The DNA for the CDR3 is TGTGCCTGGAGTGCCCCCCGGGACAGGGCACCTGAAGCTTTCTTT. Residues: CAWSAPRDRAPEAFF. This rearrangement joins TRBV30 to TRBJ1-1; 9 bases align to TRBD1. This CDR3 has 15 amino acids. CDR1 is GTSNPN, CDR2 SVGIG, per germline (reference sequence). The V and J ends lost 1 base and 6 bases, in that order; junction bases with no gene match: 9.